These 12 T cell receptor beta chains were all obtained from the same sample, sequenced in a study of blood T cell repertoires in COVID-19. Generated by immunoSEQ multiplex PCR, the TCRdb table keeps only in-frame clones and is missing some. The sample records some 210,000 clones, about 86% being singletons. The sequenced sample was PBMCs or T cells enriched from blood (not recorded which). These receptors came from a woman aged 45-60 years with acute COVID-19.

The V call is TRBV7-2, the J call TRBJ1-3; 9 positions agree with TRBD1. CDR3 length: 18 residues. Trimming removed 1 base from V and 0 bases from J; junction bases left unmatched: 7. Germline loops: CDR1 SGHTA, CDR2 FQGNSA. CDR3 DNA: TGTGCCAGCAGCTTAGGATTTGGACAGGGGCTCTCTGGAAACACCATATATTTT. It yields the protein CASSLGFGQGLSGNTIYF.

CDR3 loop: CASSLELGGRGNQPQHF. CDR3 in DNA: TGTGCCAGCAGCTTAGAGCTCGGGGGGCGAGGCAATCAGCCCCAGCATTTT. This sequence joins TRBV7-9 and TRBJ1-5, with D maybe TRBD1 (6 bases). The CDR3 runs to 17 residues. The germline V and J ends were trimmed by 1 base and 2 bases, with 15 bases remaining between them. Per the germline V gene, CDR1 is SEHNR and CDR2 is FQNEAQ (reference sequence).

Written as DNA, the CDR3 is TGCGCCAGCAGCTTGGCCCAGGGAATGAGAGGTACTGAAGCTTTCTTT. Residues: CASSLAQGMRGTEAFF. This chain links TRBV5-1 with TRBJ1-1, with D possibly matching TRBD1 (5 bases). V was clipped by 0 bases and J by 5 bases, with 17 bases between them. The CDR3 is 16 residues long. Germline V lookup: CDR1 SGHRS, CDR2 YFSETQ.

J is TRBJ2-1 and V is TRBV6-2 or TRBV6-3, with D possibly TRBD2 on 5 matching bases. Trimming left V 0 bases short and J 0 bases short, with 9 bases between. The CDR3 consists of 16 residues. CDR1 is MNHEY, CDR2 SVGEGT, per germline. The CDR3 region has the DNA TGTGCCAGCAGTTACTCGATAGCGAGCTCCTACAATGAGCAGTTCTTC. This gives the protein CASSYSIASSYNEQFF.

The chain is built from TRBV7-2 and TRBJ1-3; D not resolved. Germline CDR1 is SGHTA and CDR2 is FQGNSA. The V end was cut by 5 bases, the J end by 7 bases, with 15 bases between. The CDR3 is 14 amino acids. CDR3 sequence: CASSLTQAMNTIYF. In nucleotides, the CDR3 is TGTGCCAGCAGCCTAACCCAGGCGATGAACACCATATATTTT.

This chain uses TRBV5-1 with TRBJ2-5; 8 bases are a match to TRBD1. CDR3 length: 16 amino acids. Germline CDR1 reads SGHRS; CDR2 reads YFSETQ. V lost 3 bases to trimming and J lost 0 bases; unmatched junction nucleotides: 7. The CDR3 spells CASSSGQVDHQETQYF. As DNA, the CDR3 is TGCGCCAGCAGCTCGGGACAGGTCGACCACCAAGAGACCCAGTACTTC.

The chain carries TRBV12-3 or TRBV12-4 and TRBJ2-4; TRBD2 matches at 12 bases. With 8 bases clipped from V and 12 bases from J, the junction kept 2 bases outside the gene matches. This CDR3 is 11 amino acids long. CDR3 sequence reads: CASASGGGQYF. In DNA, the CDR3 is TGTGCCAGCGCTAGCGGGGGGGGTCAGTACTTC.

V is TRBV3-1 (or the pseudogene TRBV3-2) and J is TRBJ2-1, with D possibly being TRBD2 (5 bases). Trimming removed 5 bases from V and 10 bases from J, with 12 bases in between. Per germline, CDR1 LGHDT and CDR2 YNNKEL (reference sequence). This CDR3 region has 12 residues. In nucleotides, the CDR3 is TGTGCCAGCAGCGGGAACGGCGGGGAGCAGTTCTTC. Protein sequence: CASSGNGGEQFF.

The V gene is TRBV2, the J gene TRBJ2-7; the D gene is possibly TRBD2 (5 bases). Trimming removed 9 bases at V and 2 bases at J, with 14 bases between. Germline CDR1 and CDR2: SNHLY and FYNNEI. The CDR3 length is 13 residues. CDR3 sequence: CASKRTNTYEQYF. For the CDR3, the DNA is TGTGCCAGTAAGCGGACGAATACCTACGAGCAGTACTTC.

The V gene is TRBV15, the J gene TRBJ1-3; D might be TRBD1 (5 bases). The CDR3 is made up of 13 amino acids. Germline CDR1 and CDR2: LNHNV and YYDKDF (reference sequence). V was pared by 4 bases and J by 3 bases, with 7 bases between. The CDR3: CATSTGGGNTIYF. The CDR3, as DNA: TGTGCCACCAGCACGGGGGGTGGAAACACCATATATTTT.

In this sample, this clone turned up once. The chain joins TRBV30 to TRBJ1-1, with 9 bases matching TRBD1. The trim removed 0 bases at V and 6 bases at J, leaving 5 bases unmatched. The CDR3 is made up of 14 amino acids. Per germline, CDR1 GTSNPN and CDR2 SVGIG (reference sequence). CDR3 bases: TGTGCCTGGAGTGTGGGACAGGGTTTTGCTGAAGCTTTCTTT. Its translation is CAWSVGQGFAEAFF. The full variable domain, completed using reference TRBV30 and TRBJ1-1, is SQTIHQWPATLVQPVGSPLSLECTVEGTSNPNLYWYRQAAGRGLQLLFYSVGIGQISSEVPQNLSASRPQDRQFILSSKKLLLSDSGFYLCAWSVGQGFAEAFFGQGTRLTVV.

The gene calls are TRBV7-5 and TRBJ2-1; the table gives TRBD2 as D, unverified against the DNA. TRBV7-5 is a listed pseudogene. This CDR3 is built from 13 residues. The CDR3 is CVRSSLRGGEQFF. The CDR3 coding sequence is TGTGTCAGAAGCTCATTAAGAGGAGGTGAGCAGTTCTTC.